A single sample is the source of the 23 T cell receptor beta chains below, sequenced in a study of CD8+ T cells in alopecia areata. Following RNA extraction, reverse transcription yielded cDNA that acted as the sequencing template. Some clones are missing from TCRdb's copy, which holds only in-frame ones; the method was immunoSEQ multiplex PCR. The sample lists about 200,000 clones; around 56% were seen once. The sample's treatment: oral pan-JAK inhibitor, 5-10 mg twice daily. The starting material was CD4+ T cells sorted from blood, obtained at week 4, from a patient treated with tofacitinib. The receptor source for this set is a human donor with alopecia areata.

This clone was seen only a few times. The chain is built from TRBV30 and TRBJ2-3; D might be TRBD1 (6 bases). This CDR3 spans 14 amino acids. V was shortened by 2 bases and J by 6 bases, with 15 bases between the two germline ends. Germline CDR1 GTSNPN, CDR2 SVGIG (reference sequence). CDR3 loop: CAWSLRGKWDTQYF. The CDR3 DNA reads TGTGCCTGGAGTCTGAGGGGGAAGTGGGATACGCAGTATTTT.

This clone was detected a few times. The V gene is TRBV7-3, the J gene TRBJ1-6; 8 bases line up with TRBD1. The CDR3 runs to 13 residues. V trimming: 4 bases; J trimming: 7 bases; junction bases outside the gene matches: 0. CDR1 is SGHTA, CDR2 FQGTGA, per germline. CDR3 in DNA: TGTGCCAGCAGCTGGGACAGGAATTCACCCCTCCACTTT. Protein product: CASSWDRNSPLHF.

This clone occurred once. This sequence joins TRBV4-1 and TRBJ2-7, with a possible D match to TRBD1 (6 bases). There are 15 residues in the CDR3. Between the trimmed V and J ends, which lost 3 bases and 2 bases, there was a span of 14 bases. The germline V gene has CDR1 MGHRA and CDR2 YSYEKL. The CDR3 is CASSHRATGTYEQYF. The CDR3 DNA sequence: TGCGCCAGCAGCCACCGGGCCACAGGGACCTACGAGCAGTACTTC.

This sequence joins TRBV10-3 and TRBJ2-5, with 7 bases that match TRBD2. The CDR3 runs to 14 residues. After removal of 6 bases from V and 5 bases from J, the junction contained 9 bases not matched to a gene. CDR1 and CDR2 from the germline V gene are ENHRY and SYGVKD. The CDR3 is CAIRETSWGETQYF. CDR3 nucleotides: TGTGCCATCAGGGAGACTAGCTGGGGGGAGACCCAGTACTTC.

This chain joins TRBV30 and TRBJ1-1; D might be TRBD1 (6 bases). The V and J ends lost 7 bases and 5 bases respectively, with 11 bases between them. CDR1 is GTSNPN, CDR2 SVGIG, per germline (reference sequence). This CDR3 spans 11 amino acids. The CDR3 bases are TGTGCCTCCGTAGGGGGGACTGAAGCTTTCTTT. It translates to CASVGGTEAFF.

CDR3 bases: TGTGCCAGCAGTCGGACTAGCGGGGCGCCAGAGACCCAGTACTTC. Amino acids: CASSRTSGAPETQYF. V is TRBV2 and J is TRBJ2-5, with 12 bases identical to TRBD2. V gave up 5 bases and J gave up 4 bases; unmatched junction bases: 5. The CDR3 is 15 amino acids. CDR1 and CDR2 (germline): SNHLY, FYNNEI.

The chain is built from TRBV30 and TRBJ1-2; no firm D call. V was cut by 3 bases and J by 2 bases, with 7 bases left in between. Looked up from germline, CDR1 is GTSNPN and CDR2 is SVGIG (reference sequence). The CDR3 extends over 12 amino acids. The CDR3: CAWRVENYGYTF. The DNA of the CDR3 is TGTGCCTGGAGGGTAGAAAACTATGGCTACACCTTC.

The chain joins TRBV30 to TRBJ1-2; D ambiguous. Deletions cut 0 bases from V and 3 bases from J, with 5 bases between. The CDR3 contains 12 residues. Germline-derived CDR1 and CDR2 are GTSNPN and SVGIG (reference sequence). CDR3 residues: CAWSVHDYGYTF. CDR3 DNA sequence: TGTGCCTGGAGTGTACACGACTATGGCTACACCTTC. Drawing the rest from reference TRBV30 and TRBJ1-2, the complete variable domain is SQTIHQWPATLVQPVGSPLSLECTVEGTSNPNLYWYRQAAGRGLQLLFYSVGIGQISSEVPQNLSASRPQDRQFILSSKKLLLSDSGFYLCAWSVHDYGYTFGSGTRLTVV.

V and J are TRBV2 and TRBJ1-1, with D hard to call. The germline CDR1 and CDR2 sequences are SNHLY and FYNNEI. Trimming left V 7 bases short and J 1 base short, with 4 bases between. The CDR3 has 11 amino acids. The CDR3 region is CASKENTEAFF. The CDR3 region has the DNA TGTGCCAGCAAGGAGAACACTGAAGCTTTCTTT.

J is TRBJ2-5 and V is TRBV30; 14 bases align to TRBD2. The V gene end was trimmed by 5 bases and the J gene end by 2 bases; junction bases not matched to a gene: 7. Germline V gives CDR1 GTSNPN, CDR2 SVGIG (reference sequence). CDR3 length: 16 amino acids. DNA for the CDR3: TGTGCCTGGGGCCCGGGACTAGCGGGGGCGCAAGAGACCCAGTACTTC. Its protein is CAWGPGLAGAQETQYF.

This clone was observed a single time. The chain recombines TRBV2 with TRBJ1-4; 8 bases match TRBD1. The V gene end was trimmed by 7 bases and the J gene end by 5 bases; junction bases not matched to a gene: 6. Germline V gene sequence: CDR1 SNHLY, CDR2 FYNNEI. CDR3 length: 14 residues. The CDR3 coding sequence is TGTGCCAGCACCAACAGGGGGGCGAATGAAAAACTGTTTTTT. It specifies CASTNRGANEKLFF.

The J gene is TRBJ2-3, the V gene TRBV6-6, with D unclear. The germline V gene encodes CDR1 MNHNY and CDR2 SVGAGI (reference sequence). V was shortened by 2 bases and J by 3 bases, with 6 bases between the two germline ends. This CDR3 region has 13 residues. CDR3 bases: TGTGCCAGCAGTTACGGAGCGACAGATACGCAGTATTTT. It encodes CASSYGATDTQYF.

The table lists this clone with a few counts. The chain joins TRBV4-1 to TRBJ1-1; D is ambiguous. V lost 0 bases, J lost 0 bases, and 14 bases lay in between. Germline V lookup: CDR1 MGHRA, CDR2 YSYEKL. The CDR3 is 17 residues long. The CDR3 region has the DNA TGCGCCAGCAGCCAAGATTGGCCCGGACGGGTGAACACTGAAGCTTTCTTT. Translating gives CASSQDWPGRVNTEAFF.

The chain is built from TRBV15 and TRBJ1-6; D unclear. Trimming left V 0 bases short and J 11 bases short, with 8 bases between. CDR1 is LNHNV, CDR2 YYDKDF, per germline (reference sequence). The CDR3 consists of 13 residues. In DNA, the CDR3 is TGTGCCACCAGCAGAGATGGGGTCCCACCCCTCCACTTT. This encodes CATSRDGVPPLHF. Variable domain in full (rest from reference TRBV15 and TRBJ1-6): DAMVIQNPRYQVTQFGKPVTLSCSQTLNHNVMYWYQQKSSQAPKLLFHYYDKDFNNEADTPDNFQSRRPNTSFCFLDIRSPGLGDTAMYLCATSRDGVPPLHFGNGTRLTVT.

The J gene is TRBJ1-2, the V gene TRBV29-1, with a tentative D call TRBD1 (6 bases). This CDR3 is 13 amino acids long. The germline CDR1 and CDR2 sequences are SQVTM and ANQGSEA. V lost 7 bases and J 5 bases, leaving 17 bases between the germline ends. CDR3 region: CSAGPEGGYGYTF. The CDR3 DNA sequence: TGCAGCGCAGGGCCCGAAGGGGGTTATGGCTACACCTTC. The variable domain in full, completed from reference TRBV29-1 and TRBJ1-2, reads SAVISQKPSRDICQRGTSLTIQCQVDSQVTMMFWYRQQPGQSLTLIATANQGSEATYESGFVIDKFPISRPNLTFSTLTVSNMSPEDSSIYLCSAGPEGGYGYTFGSGTRLTVV.

This clone was found many times. The chain uses TRBV19 and TRBJ2-2, with D unclear. The V end lost 6 bases, the J end lost 6 bases, and 8 bases lay between the germline ends. Germline loops: CDR1 LNHDA, CDR2 SQIVND (reference sequence). This CDR3 spans 12 amino acids. DNA of the CDR3: TGTGCCAGTAGGTGGCTACCCGGGGAGCTGTTTTTT. It yields the protein CASRWLPGELFF.

On this clone itself: This same CDR3 is encoded by further DNA sequences in the sample. This chain links TRBV30 with TRBJ2-5; no definite D call. The CDR3 sequence is 10 residues long. Germline V CDR1 and CDR2: GTSNPN, SVGIG (reference sequence). The V gene lost 0 bases and the J gene lost 5 bases, with 1 base spanning the gap. CDR3 sequence (DNA): TGTGCCTGGAGTGTCGAGACCCAGTACTTC. Translation gives CAWSVETQYF.

The gene calls are TRBV29-1 and TRBJ1-2; D may be TRBD1 (6 bases). Germline V gives CDR1 SQVTM, CDR2 ANQGSEA. Trimming took off 0 bases at V and 5 bases at J, with 16 bases between the two ends. The CDR3 is made up of 15 amino acids. The chain's CDR3 is CSVEDRTARAYGYTF. The CDR3 coding sequence is TGCAGCGTTGAAGATAGGACAGCGCGGGCGTATGGCTACACCTTC.

This rearrangement joins TRBV30 to TRBJ2-7; D is perhaps TRBD1 (6 bases). The V gene's germline CDR1 is GTSNPN and CDR2 SVGIG (reference sequence). This CDR3 has 12 residues. Deletions cut 5 bases from V and 4 bases from J, with 12 bases between. The CDR3 DNA is TGTGCCTGGGCACAGGGCGAATACGAGCAGTACTTC. Its translation: CAWAQGEYEQYF.

The chain carries TRBV7-9 and TRBJ2-3; D is undetermined. V was clipped by 1 base and J by 0 bases, with 8 bases between them. The germline CDR1 and CDR2 sequences are SEHNR and FQNEAQ (reference sequence). This CDR3 is 15 amino acids long. For the CDR3, the DNA is TGTGCCAGCAGCTTAGTTTTGGGCAGCACAGATACGCAGTATTTT. Protein product: CASSLVLGSTDTQYF.

The chain is built from TRBV29-1 and TRBJ1-1; 8 bases are shared with TRBD1. With V trimmed by 6 bases and J by 8 bases, 5 bases remained unmatched. The germline V gene encodes CDR1 SQVTM and CDR2 ANQGSEA. This CDR3 region has 11 residues. For the CDR3, the DNA is TGCAGCGTAGGACAGGGAGGGGAAGCTTTCTTT. Protein product: CSVGQGGEAFF. The whole variable domain, remainder taken from reference TRBV29-1 and TRBJ1-1, is SAVISQKPSRDICQRGTSLTIQCQVDSQVTMMFWYRQQPGQSLTLIATANQGSEATYESGFVIDKFPISRPNLTFSTLTVSNMSPEDSSIYLCSVGQGGEAFFGQGTRLTVV.

Only one count was recorded for this clone. Other nucleotide sequences from this sample produce the same CDR3. The V and J genes are TRBV7-9 and TRBJ2-7; D possibly matches TRBD1 or TRBD2 (5 bases each). Germline values: CDR1 SEHNR, CDR2 FQNEAQ (reference sequence). With 5 bases removed from V and 2 bases from J, the gap between germline ends came to 13 bases. The CDR3 extends over 14 amino acids. The CDR3 sequence: CASSPWDGTYEQYF. The CDR3 DNA follows: TGTGCCAGCAGCCCGTGGGACGGGACCTACGAGCAGTACTTC. The full variable domain, completed using reference TRBV7-9 and TRBJ2-7, is DTGVSQNPRHKITKRGQNVTFRCDPISEHNRLYWYRQTLGQGPEFLTYFQNEAQLEKSRLLSDRFSAERPKGSFSTLEIQRTEQGDSAMYLCASSPWDGTYEQYFGPGTRLTVT.

This rearrangement joins TRBV19 to TRBJ1-5; D might be TRBD1 (5 bases). The ends were cut back, 8 bases at V and 2 bases at J, with 16 bases in the middle. In germline, CDR1 is LNHDA, CDR2 SQIVND (reference sequence). CDR3 length equals 15 residues. The CDR3 nucleotides are TGTGCCAGTGCTAACCCGGGACTGGGCAATCAGCCCCAGCATTTT. Its protein is CASANPGLGNQPQHF.